Shown below are 8 T cell receptor beta chains from a single sample sequenced in a study of T cell responses to AZD1222 COVID-19 vaccine. Measured with immunoSEQ multiplex PCR; TCRdb has only the in-frame clones, and not every one. The sample holds some 140,000 clones; 80% to 90% are singletons and the top ten take over 9%. This specimen was peripheral blood, taken 28 days after the second AZD1222 dose. These receptors originate from an adult who received the AZD1222 COVID-19 vaccine.

The gene calls are TRBV6-5 and TRBJ1-2; TRBD1 agrees at 7 bases. The V and J ends lost 6 bases and 7 bases, in that order; junction bases with no gene match: 11. CDR1 and CDR2 from the germline V gene are MNHEY and SVGAGI. The CDR3 spans 14 residues. DNA for the CDR3: TGTGCCAGCAGCTTAATAACAGGGGATCCTGGCTACACCTTC. Translating it yields CASSLITGDPGYTF.

The V gene is TRBV30, the J gene TRBJ1-2; the match to TRBD1 covers 8 bases. Germline V CDR1 and CDR2: GTSNPN, SVGIG (reference sequence). Germline trimming cut 2 bases from V and 4 bases from J; bases unmatched to any gene: 9. The CDR3 runs 15 residues. The CDR3 sequence is CAWSTGTGIFYGYTF. In DNA form, the CDR3 reads TGTGCCTGGAGTACCGGGACAGGTATTTTCTATGGCTACACCTTC.

This rearrangement joins TRBV5-5 to TRBJ1-1; D unresolved. The CDR3 is 14 amino acids. Trimming pared 9 bases from V and 1 base from J, leaving 16 bases between. Germline V gene sequence: CDR1 SGHKS, CDR2 YYEKEE (reference sequence). The CDR3 protein is CATGRRVENTEAFF. As DNA, the CDR3 is TGTGCCACCGGCCGGAGAGTGGAGAACACTGAAGCTTTCTTT.

This sequence joins TRBV7-7 and TRBJ2-1; D might be TRBD2 (6 bases). This CDR3 spans 15 amino acids. Germline-derived CDR1 and CDR2 are SSHAT and FNYEAQ (reference sequence). V lost 5 bases to trimming and J lost 2 bases, with 13 bases between them. CDR3 amino acids: CASSTAGTPYNEQFF. The CDR3 coding sequence is TGTGCCAGCAGCACCGCCGGGACTCCCTACAATGAGCAGTTCTTC. Full variable domain (remainder filled in from reference TRBV7-7 and TRBJ2-1): GAGVSQSPRYKVTKRGQDVTLRCDPISSHATLYWYQQALGQGPEFLTYFNYEAQPDKSGLPSDRFSAERPEGSISTLTIQRTEQRDSAMYRCASSTAGTPYNEQFFGPGTRLTVL.

The V and J genes are TRBV30 and TRBJ2-7; 10 bases are shared with TRBD1. J was trimmed by 2 bases and V by 2 bases; bases with no gene match: 3. Germline assignment: CDR1 GTSNPN and CDR2 SVGIG (reference sequence). The CDR3 length is 14 residues. The CDR3: CAWSYGTGAYEQYF. The CDR3 coding sequence is TGTGCCTGGAGTTATGGGACAGGGGCCTACGAGCAGTACTTC.

The genes are TRBV4-1 and TRBJ1-1; no clear D gene. The germline CDR1 and CDR2 sequences are MGHRA and YSYEKL. V was trimmed by 0 bases and J by 10 bases, leaving 15 bases between them. The CDR3 loop spans 14 amino acids. This chain's CDR3 is CASSQDGVLWGAFF. CDR3 nucleotides: TGCGCCAGCAGCCAAGACGGGGTGCTTTGGGGAGCTTTCTTT.

The rearrangement joins TRBV7-2 to TRBJ2-7; no definite D call. The CDR3 is 13 residues long. Germline V CDR1 and CDR2: SGHTA, FQGNSA. V was cut by 0 bases and J by 6 bases, with 9 bases left in between. In DNA form, the CDR3 reads TGTGCCAGCAGCTTAGCGCCGACCCCCGAGCAGTACTTC. This gives the protein CASSLAPTPEQYF. The full variable domain, with the rest looked up from reference TRBV7-2 and TRBJ2-7, is GAGVSQSPSNKVTEKGKDVELRCDPISGHTALYWYRQSLGQGLEFLIYFQGNSAPDKSGLPSDRFSAERTGGSVSTLTIQRTQQEDSAVYLCASSLAPTPEQYFGPGTRLTVT.

V usage is TRBV11-2 and J usage is TRBJ1-3; TRBD1 matches 7 bases. V dropped 1 base and J dropped 3; count of bases not matched to a gene: 3. The CDR3 is made up of 15 amino acids. CDR1 and CDR2 (germline): SGHAT, FQNNGV. CDR3 DNA sequence: TGTGCCAGCAGCTTAGTCAGGGGGGATGGAAACACCATATATTTT. Translated: CASSLVRGDGNTIYF.